A single sample gave rise to the 18 T cell receptor beta chains below, sequenced in a study of T cell responses to AZD1222 COVID-19 vaccine (dated by TCRdb to the early 2020s). Per the publication, the time point label means: about 28 days (+/-7) after the second vaccine dose. Library preparation was by the immunoSEQ multiplex PCR assay. In TCRdb, the immuneACCESS table is reduced to in-frame sequences with V and J assigned. These tables do not hold every clone; where another copy was compared, an unresolved V gene accounts for under half, and the others remain unexplained. The sample yields 200,000 or so clones; roughly 92% were counted once. Around 1% of the sample is in the top ten clones. Sample: peripheral blood, taken 28 days after the second AZD1222 dose. These receptors were obtained from an adult who received the AZD1222 COVID-19 vaccine.

The chain links TRBV6-4 to TRBJ1-1; D is uncertain. The CDR3 has 12 amino acids. Trimming cost V 0 bases and J 10 bases, with 9 bases left between them. Germline CDR1 MRHNA, CDR2 SNTAGT. In DNA form, the CDR3 reads TGTGCCAGCAGTGACTCCGGCAGGACAGCTTTCTTT. Its translation is CASSDSGRTAFF.

The V gene is TRBV11-3, the J gene TRBJ1-3; D is unclear. The CDR3 length is 14 residues. Germline V CDR1 and CDR2: SGHNT, YENEEA. The V gene lost 3 bases and the J gene lost 0 bases, with 6 bases spanning the gap. The CDR3 spells CASSFGTSGNTIYF. The CDR3 region has the DNA TGTGCCAGCAGCTTCGGCACCTCTGGAAACACCATATATTTT.

The genes are TRBV6-5 and TRBJ1-1; 7 bases map to TRBD1. The CDR3 consists of 14 residues. V lost 5 bases to trimming and J lost 5 bases; unmatched junction nucleotides: 8. Germline CDR1 is MNHEY and CDR2 is SVGAGI. The CDR3 sequence: CASSTATGQTEAFF. CDR3 in DNA: TGTGCCAGCAGTACTGCGACAGGGCAAACTGAAGCTTTCTTT.

The CDR3 here is CSASLGLGGEQYF. Here the CDR3 DNA reads TGCAGTGCTAGTTTGGGCCTAGGGGGGGAGCAGTACTTC. The gene calls are TRBV20-1 and TRBJ2-7, with D possibly called TRBD1 or TRBD2 (6 bases each). The V end lost 3 bases, the J end lost 7 bases, and 16 bases lay between the germline ends. CDR3 length: 13 residues. Germline V gene sequence: CDR1 DFQATT, CDR2 SNEGSKA (reference sequence).

This clone was detected only once. The gene calls are TRBV3-1 (or the pseudogene TRBV3-2) and TRBJ2-1, with 12 bases lining up with TRBD2. Per germline, CDR1 LGHDT and CDR2 YNNKEL (reference sequence). The CDR3 sequence is 16 residues long. Trimming took 0 bases from V and 8 from J; bases not matched to a gene: 5. The CDR3 loop is CASSQERLAGAHEQFF. The CDR3 DNA follows: TGTGCCAGCAGCCAAGAAAGACTAGCGGGGGCCCATGAGCAGTTCTTC.

This rearrangement joins TRBV3-1 (or the pseudogene TRBV3-2) to TRBJ1-6; D is unclear. Germline lookup yields CDR1 LGHDT and CDR2 YNNKEL (reference sequence). V lost 4 bases and J lost 5, with 12 bases in between. There are 15 residues in the CDR3. The CDR3 region is CASSLNGPNNSPLHF. In DNA, the CDR3 is TGTGCCAGCAGCCTTAATGGACCTAATAATTCACCCCTCCACTTT.

The V and J genes are TRBV7-9 and TRBJ2-1, with 11 bases fitting TRBD1. V trimming: 5 bases; J trimming: 3 bases; junction bases outside the gene matches: 3. The germline V gene has CDR1 SEHNR and CDR2 FQNEAQ (reference sequence). CDR3 size: 15 residues. The CDR3 DNA is TGTGCCAGCAGCCGGGACAGGGGGAACTACAATGAGCAGTTCTTC. It specifies CASSRDRGNYNEQFF.

V is TRBV6-4 and J is TRBJ1-6; TRBD1 agrees at 9 bases. The CDR3 has 14 amino acids. CDR1 and CDR2 from the germline V gene are MRHNA and SNTAGT. The V gene end was trimmed by 5 bases and the J gene end by 6 bases; junction bases not matched to a gene: 2. CDR3 in amino acids: CASSTGQGNSPLHF. In DNA, the CDR3 is TGTGCCAGCAGTACGGGACAGGGTAATTCACCCCTCCACTTT.

The rearrangement uses TRBV27 and TRBJ1-1; TRBD1 agrees at 7 bases. The length of the CDR3 is 14 residues. The J segment lost 8 bases and the V segment lost 2 bases, leaving 8 bases of the junction unmatched. Germline V CDR1 and CDR2: MNHEY, SMNVEV (reference sequence). The CDR3 nucleotides are TGTGCCAGCAGTTTAGTGGGACAGCGAGGGGAAGCTTTCTTT. It is translated as CASSLVGQRGEAFF.

The chain uses TRBV6-2 or TRBV6-3 and TRBJ1-6; D perhaps matches TRBD1 (6 bases). The V gene lost 5 bases and the J gene lost 4 bases, with 18 bases spanning the gap. There are 17 residues in the CDR3. CDR1 MNHEY and CDR2 SVGEGT come from the germline V gene. CDR3 sequence: CASSPYRDSIYNSPLHF. As DNA, the CDR3 is TGTGCCAGCAGTCCGTACAGGGATTCGATTTATAATTCACCCCTCCACTTT.

This clone came up once. V usage is TRBV25-1 and J usage is TRBJ1-1, with D unclear. The ends were cut back, 5 bases at V and 0 bases at J, with 13 bases in the middle. The germline CDR1 and CDR2 sequences are MGHDK and SYGVNS. This CDR3 comprises 15 residues. In DNA, the CDR3 is TGTGCCAGCAGTCCCCAACACGGGTTGAACACTGAAGCTTTCTTT. Protein sequence: CASSPQHGLNTEAFF.

The gene calls are TRBV6-6 and TRBJ1-1; possible D gene TRBD1, 5 bases. Germline CDR1 reads MNHNY; CDR2 reads SVGAGI (reference sequence). Trimming removed 5 bases at V and 3 bases at J, with 16 bases between. CDR3 length equals 15 residues. The CDR3: CASSILGGGDTEAFF. In DNA form, the CDR3 reads TGTGCCAGCAGTATCCTCGGGGGAGGCGACACTGAAGCTTTCTTT.

The chain uses TRBV30 and TRBJ1-2; no definite D call. The germline V and J ends were trimmed by 7 bases and 6 bases, with 12 bases remaining between them. The CDR3 consists of 11 residues. Germline CDR1 is GTSNPN and CDR2 is SVGIG (reference sequence). The CDR3: CASDLEDGYTF. The DNA for the CDR3 is TGTGCCTCAGACCTGGAGGATGGCTACACCTTC. Looking up the rest from reference TRBV30 and TRBJ1-2 gives the full variable domain: SQTIHQWPATLVQPVGSPLSLECTVEGTSNPNLYWYRQAAGRGLQLLFYSVGIGQISSEVPQNLSASRPQDRQFILSSKKLLLSDSGFYLCASDLEDGYTFGSGTRLTVV.

The chain employs TRBV5-1 and TRBJ2-1, with D perhaps TRBD1 or TRBD2 (5 bases each). The CDR3 loop spans 15 amino acids. Germline assignment: CDR1 SGHRS and CDR2 YFSETQ. Trimming pared 4 bases from V and 1 base from J, leaving 12 bases between. The CDR3 nucleotides are TGCGCCAGCAGCCTCCGGGACGGTTCCTACAATGAGCAGTTCTTC. This codes for CASSLRDGSYNEQFF.

V and J are TRBV28 and TRBJ2-7; D not resolved. V was pared by 4 bases and J by 2 bases, with 18 bases between. The CDR3 is 16 residues long. The germline CDR1 and CDR2 sequences are MDHEN and SYDVKM. CDR3 sequence (DNA): TGTGCCAGCAGTTCGATCGGCGAGCTTAGACCCTACGAGCAGTACTTC. This gives the protein CASSSIGELRPYEQYF.

The chain links TRBV5-1 to TRBJ2-1, with TRBD1 as a possible D gene (6 bases). Germline values: CDR1 SGHRS, CDR2 YFSETQ. The CDR3 length is 15 residues. With 0 bases removed from V and 4 bases from J, the gap between germline ends came to 11 bases. DNA for the CDR3: TGCGCCAGCAGCTTGGTGGTTGGACAGTACAATGAGCAGTTCTTC. Translation gives CASSLVVGQYNEQFF.

This clone was recorded only once. The chain joins TRBV27 to TRBJ1-1, with D uncertain. Per the germline V gene, CDR1 is MNHEY and CDR2 is SMNVEV (reference sequence). The CDR3 extends over 13 amino acids. V was trimmed by 7 bases and J by 4 bases, leaving 13 bases between them. In DNA form, the CDR3 reads TGTGCCAGCACCGGCCGATTTGGCACTGAAGCTTTCTTT. Protein product: CASTGRFGTEAFF.

Only one count was recorded for this clone. V usage is TRBV15 and J usage is TRBJ2-5, with D maybe TRBD1 (5 bases). V was pared by 0 bases and J by 5 bases, with 22 bases between. Germline V gives CDR1 LNHNV, CDR2 YYDKDF (reference sequence). The CDR3 contains 18 residues. The CDR3 reads CATSRELPGRGGGETQYF. The CDR3 region has the DNA TGTGCCACCAGCAGAGAGCTCCCCGGAAGGGGTGGTGGGGAGACCCAGTACTTC.